The TCR beta chain described here comes from a study of long-term antiretroviral therapy in people with HIV. Whole-study context: Initial samples were collected about a decade before the 2015 immediate-ART recommendation. General study points: The range of CDR3 lengths in HIV repertoires proved narrower than that found in controls.

Participants who had HIV were, without exception, treated in the United States. This CDR3 region has 14 residues. Germline CDR1 is SGHRS and CDR2 is YFSETQ. V was shortened by 6 bases and J by 8 bases, with 18 bases between the two germline ends. Notes on this clone: The antigen remains undetermined.

Researchers ran immunoSEQ v3.0 at survey level. Profiled with immunoSEQ multiplex PCR; TCRdb holds only in-frame clones, not every one. The repertoire holds 13,000 to 15,000 clones, with 82% as singletons. This sequence originates from a woman aged 40 to 50 with HIV. The sequences come from unsorted PBMCs, collected 1.8 years before starting antiretroviral therapy. The chain uses TRBV5-1 and TRBJ2-1, with a weak D call TRBD2 (5 bases). The CDR3, as DNA: TGCGCCAGCATCCTTGAGCGGTCTGGGGATGAGCAGTTCTTC. Amino acid sequence: CASILERSGDEQFF.